This TCR beta chain appears in the sequencing data of a study of blood T cell repertoires in COVID-19. Study-level information: Acute and convalescent COVID-19 samples came from the United States, Italy and Spain. T cells, B-cell-depleted T cells, or PBMCs supplied cDNA or gDNA.

Under the authors' procedure: Researchers report that nucleated cell counts were estimated from reference gene primer amplification. TCRdb's copy holds only in-frame clones and misses some; the assay was immunoSEQ multiplex PCR. The DNA gave D and trimming, while V, J and clone size come from that table. Of around 65,000 clones in the sample, 65% to 85% were seen once. Sequencing input: peripheral blood. The clonotype originates from a woman aged 50 to 60 with active or convalescent COVID-19.

The CDR3 is CAWSKIQSGSYNEQFF. The DNA of the CDR3 is TGTGCCTGGAGCAAAATTCAGAGCGGCTCCTACAATGAGCAGTTCTTC. V usage is TRBV30 and J usage is TRBJ2-1; the D gene is possibly TRBD2 (5 bases). The CDR3 totals 16 residues. From germline, CDR1 is GTSNPN and CDR2 SVGIG (reference sequence). The germline V and J ends were trimmed by 3 bases and 0 bases, with 15 bases remaining between them. The whole variable domain, filled in from reference TRBV30 and TRBJ2-1, reads SQTIHQWPATLVQPVGSPLSLECTVEGTSNPNLYWYRQAAGRGLQLLFYSVGIGQISSEVPQNLSASRPQDRQFILSSKKLLLSDSGFYLCAWSKIQSGSYNEQFFGPGTRLTVL.